This passage covers 24 T cell receptor beta chains from one sample sequenced in a study of blood T cell repertoires in COVID-19. TCRdb keeps only in-frame clones here, not all; method: immunoSEQ multiplex PCR. The sample comprises about 65,000 clones, more than 80% of which are singletons, and more than 12% rests with the top ten. Sequenced sample: peripheral blood. The receptors here all came from a man at least 80 years old with acute or convalescent COVID-19.

The chain is built from TRBV18 and TRBJ1-2; the D gene is possibly TRBD1 (5 bases). In germline, CDR1 is KGHSH, CDR2 LQKENI. There are 15 residues in the CDR3. With 3 bases removed from V and 1 base from J, the gap between germline ends came to 12 bases. CDR3 DNA: TGTGCCAGCTCACCCCTTGACAGCCTTAACTATGGCTACACCTTC. This sequence encodes CASSPLDSLNYGYTF.

This clone turned up a few times. The V call is TRBV7-8, the J call TRBJ1-2; D possibly corresponds to TRBD1 (6 bases). Between the trimmed V and J ends, which lost 1 base and 8 bases, there was a span of 17 bases. The CDR3 length is 15 residues. CDR1 is SGHVS and CDR2 is FQNEAQ in the germline V gene. Here the CDR3 DNA reads TGTGCCAGCAGCTTAGTATCGGTGGGGGCCTTGGGCTACACCTTC. Amino acid sequence: CASSLVSVGALGYTF.

This chain connects TRBV6-5 to TRBJ1-3; maybe TRBD1 (5 bases). CDR1 is MNHEY and CDR2 is SVGAGI in the germline V gene. Trimming stripped 2 bases from V and 0 bases from J, with 11 bases between. The length of the CDR3 is 16 residues. CDR3 protein: CASSYDGANSGNTIYF. DNA of the CDR3: TGTGCCAGCAGTTACGATGGGGCCAACTCTGGAAACACCATATATTTT.

The chain employs TRBV11-2 and TRBJ2-7; TRBD1 aligns across 10 bases. There are 16 residues in the CDR3. Germline trimming cut 5 bases from V and 5 bases from J; bases unmatched to any gene: 12. Per the germline V gene, CDR1 is SGHAT and CDR2 is FQNNGV. This chain's CDR3 is CASSERTTGGSHEQYF. The CDR3 nucleotides read TGTGCCAGCAGCGAACGTACGACAGGGGGCTCTCACGAGCAGTACTTC.

This clone was detected once. This chain uses TRBV5-4 with TRBJ2-7; D gene ambiguous. V gave up 4 bases and J gave up 2 bases, with 10 bases separating them. The length of the CDR3 is 13 residues. Germline V gene data show CDR1 as SGHNT and CDR2 as YYREEE (reference sequence). CDR3 sequence: CASSRDTAYEQYF. The CDR3 nucleotides read TGTGCCAGCAGCCGAGACACAGCCTACGAGCAGTACTTC.

The chain recombines TRBV11-3 with TRBJ1-3; 7 bases align to TRBD1. CDR1 and CDR2 from the germline V gene are SGHNT and YENEEA. V trimming: 0 bases; J trimming: 4 bases; junction bases outside the gene matches: 12. This CDR3 is built from 18 residues. Here the CDR3 reads CASSLDSTGEDFGNTIYF. The DNA of the CDR3 is TGTGCCAGCAGCTTAGATTCAACAGGGGAAGATTTCGGAAACACCATATATTTT.

The CDR3 bases are TGTGCCTGGACACCCGAGGGGGTCCAAGAGACCCAGTACTTC. This codes for CAWTPEGVQETQYF. The chain employs TRBV30 and TRBJ2-5; D possibly corresponds to TRBD1 (6 bases). Germline-derived CDR1 and CDR2 are GTSNPN and SVGIG (reference sequence). This CDR3 is built from 14 residues. V gave up 4 bases and J gave up 1 base, with 13 bases separating them.

This clone was seen a single time. Just one base apart from a much larger clone, this may be a read error. This same CDR3 is encoded by further DNA sequences in the sample. V is TRBV27 and J is TRBJ2-7; D is uncertain. The length of the CDR3 is 13 residues. Germline V gene sequence: CDR1 MNHEY, CDR2 SMNVEV (reference sequence). Trimming stripped 2 bases from V and 1 base from J, with 6 bases between. The CDR3 loop reads CASSLAQSYEQYF. The CDR3 DNA sequence: TGTGCCAGCAGTTTAGCCCAGTCCTACGAGCAGTACTTC.

The chain is built from TRBV2 and TRBJ2-7; 8 positions agree with TRBD1. V was clipped by 7 bases and J by 2 bases; unmatched bases: 10. CDR1 is SNHLY, CDR2 FYNNEI, per germline. This CDR3 has 15 residues. The CDR3 bases are TGTGCCAGCAAGGTCTCAAGGACAGGGACCTACGAGCAGTACTTC. Translation gives CASKVSRTGTYEQYF.

This clone showed up just once. In DNA, the CDR3 is TGTGCCAGCAGCCAACAGGGGGCGCAGGATTCACCCCTCCACTTT. It translates to CASSQQGAQDSPLHF. The chain couples TRBV6-5 to TRBJ1-6, with 9 bases that match TRBD1. The CDR3 is made up of 15 amino acids. In germline, CDR1 is MNHEY, CDR2 SVGAGI. After removal of 6 bases from V and 8 bases from J, the junction contained 8 bases not matched to a gene.

This clone showed up just a few times. V usage is TRBV9 and J usage is TRBJ2-3; D is unresolved. The CDR3 is 14 residues long. The germline gives CDR1 SGDLS, CDR2 YYNGEE. The ends were cut back, 4 bases at V and 3 bases at J, with 12 bases in the middle. This CDR3 is CASSTQVETDTQYF. The CDR3 DNA follows: TGTGCCAGCAGCACCCAGGTAGAAACAGATACGCAGTATTTT.

The chain employs TRBV4-1 and TRBJ1-1, with 9 bases fitting TRBD1. The CDR3 contains 18 residues. The V segment lost 0 bases and the J segment 5 bases; nucleotides outside the gene matches: 13. The germline V gene has CDR1 MGHRA and CDR2 YSYEKL. The CDR3 coding sequence is TGCGCCAGCAGCCAAGATCCCACGCTAGACAGGGGGGGAACTGAAGCTTTCTTT. It yields the protein CASSQDPTLDRGGTEAFF.

The chain recombines TRBV6-1 with TRBJ2-5; possibly TRBD1 for D (7 bases). The CDR3 runs 17 residues. Looked up from germline, CDR1 is MNHNS and CDR2 is SASEGT. With 2 bases removed from V and 5 bases from J, the gap between germline ends came to 21 bases. CDR3 loop: CASSESTQGGSGETQYF. Here the CDR3 DNA reads TGTGCCAGCAGTGAAAGCACCCAGGGGGGCAGCGGCGAGACCCAGTACTTC.

V is TRBV11-3 and J is TRBJ2-3; D might be TRBD2 (6 bases). The CDR3 totals 16 residues. From germline, CDR1 is SGHNT and CDR2 YENEEA. With 1 base removed from V and 2 bases from J, the gap between germline ends came to 13 bases. This CDR3 reads CASSLGGGDTTDTQYF. CDR3 coding DNA: TGTGCCAGCAGCTTAGGGGGCGGGGATACCACAGATACGCAGTATTTT. The complete variable domain, with remaining parts taken from reference TRBV11-3 and TRBJ2-3, reads EAGVVQSPRYKIIEKKQPVAFWCNPISGHNTLYWYLQNLGQGPELLIRYENEEAVDDSQLPKDRFSAERLKGVDSTLKIQPAELGDSAVYLCASSLGGGDTTDTQYFGPGTRLTVL.

This chain links TRBV25-1 with TRBJ2-5; D may be TRBD2 (5 bases). CDR1 is MGHDK and CDR2 is SYGVNS in the germline V gene. The germline V and J ends were trimmed by 3 bases and 1 base, with 12 bases remaining between them. CDR3 length equals 15 residues. The CDR3 spells CASSEPRAGQETQYF. The CDR3 nucleotides read TGTGCCAGCAGTGAGCCCCGGGCGGGCCAAGAGACCCAGTACTTC.

The V call is TRBV3-1 (or the pseudogene TRBV3-2), the J call TRBJ1-1, with TRBD1 as a possible D gene (6 bases). Deletions cut 4 bases from V and 5 bases from J, with 20 bases between. The germline V gene has CDR1 LGHDT and CDR2 YNNKEL (reference sequence). The CDR3 runs to 16 residues. CDR3 loop: CASSPDERLRGTEAFF. CDR3 nucleotide sequence: TGTGCCAGCAGCCCCGACGAGCGGTTGAGGGGGACTGAAGCTTTCTTT.

The CDR3 DNA sequence: TGTGCCAGCAGTGATTTAACTATGAACACTGAAGCTTTCTTT. Translating it yields CASSDLTMNTEAFF. This chain uses TRBV2 with TRBJ1-1, with D hard to call. Trimming took off 3 bases at V and 0 bases at J, with 8 bases between the two ends. Germline CDR1 is SNHLY and CDR2 is FYNNEI. The CDR3 sequence is 14 residues long.

The chain uses TRBV2 and TRBJ2-1, with 8 bases identical to TRBD1. The germline gives CDR1 SNHLY, CDR2 FYNNEI. The CDR3 totals 13 residues. Unmatched junction bases numbered 5, after V lost 6 bases and J lost 7 bases. The CDR3: CASRSDRANEQFF. The CDR3 nucleotides are TGTGCCAGCAGATCGGACAGGGCTAATGAGCAGTTCTTC. Looking up the rest from reference TRBV2 and TRBJ2-1 gives the full variable domain: EPEVTQTPSHQVTQMGQEVILRCVPISNHLYFYWYRQILGQKVEFLVSFYNNEISEKSEIFDDQFSVERPDGSNFTLKIRSTKLEDSAMYFCASRSDRANEQFFGPGTRLTVL.

Only a few counts were recorded for this clone. CDR3 coding DNA: TGTGCCAGCCAAGACAGAGCCTACGAGCAGTACTTC. Protein product: CASQDRAYEQYF. The chain combines TRBV25-1 with TRBJ2-7; D is perhaps TRBD1 (5 bases). The CDR3 spans 12 residues. Deletions cut 8 bases from V and 2 bases from J, with 10 bases between. CDR1 and CDR2 (germline): MGHDK, SYGVNS.

The chain combines TRBV6-5 with TRBJ2-1, with D possibly matching TRBD1 (5 bases). CDR3 length: 14 residues. CDR1 is MNHEY and CDR2 is SVGAGI in the germline V gene. V was pared by 4 bases and J by 9 bases, with 16 bases between. The CDR3 loop reads CASSSARLTAEQFF. The DNA for the CDR3 is TGTGCCAGCAGTTCTGCTCGGCTGACAGCTGAGCAGTTCTTC.

The chain couples TRBV23-1 to TRBJ1-3; D is possibly TRBD1 (6 bases). TRBV23-1 is assigned to the ORF class and has an uncertain function. This CDR3 has 14 amino acids. V gave up 3 bases and J gave up 5 bases, with 11 bases separating them. CDR3 nucleotide sequence: TGCGCCAGCAGTCATGCACAGGGCAGAAACACCATATATTTT. Translated: CASSHAQGRNTIYF.

This rearrangement joins TRBV19 to TRBJ2-1; 7 nucleotides align to TRBD1. Germline V CDR1 and CDR2: LNHDA, SQIVND (reference sequence). Trimming cost V 6 bases and J 3 bases; bases outside gene matches: 11. This CDR3 comprises 16 residues. The CDR3 reads CASRSTRQGRYNEQFF. The CDR3 DNA reads TGTGCCAGTAGGAGCACCCGACAGGGACGCTACAATGAGCAGTTCTTC.

The chain is built from TRBV6-5 and TRBJ1-2, with 7 bases matching TRBD1. The CDR3 sequence is 15 residues long. V gave up 6 bases and J gave up 6 bases; unmatched junction bases: 13. CDR1 MNHEY and CDR2 SVGAGI come from the germline V gene. The CDR3 bases are TGTGCCAGCAGACTGGAGAGGGGACAGCTTCATGGCTACACCTTC. This gives the protein CASRLERGQLHGYTF.

This chain connects TRBV2 to TRBJ1-4, with D unresolved. V dropped 4 bases and J dropped 2 bases, with 5 bases sitting between them. This CDR3 spans 13 amino acids. The germline V gene has CDR1 SNHLY and CDR2 FYNNEI. The CDR3 loop is CASSGQTNEKLFF. In DNA form, the CDR3 reads TGTGCCAGCAGTGGGCAGACTAATGAAAAACTGTTTTTT.